One and the same sample provided the 28 T cell receptor beta chains below, sequenced in a study of T-cell memory formation after mild COVID-19. TCRdb used MiXCR to reprocess the 5' RACE reads, holding one entry per CDR3 protein. Altogether under 350,000 distinct CDR3 sequences are present, 15% to 20% being singletons, with the ten largest covering roughly 25%. Sample: PBMCs or a T cell subset sorted from them (not recorded which). These receptors were collected from a man between 18 and 35 years old who had mild COVID-19 (a few samples of this study predate the infection). Cell type and time point are not known.

This clonotype appeared many times. The rearrangement uses TRBV15 and TRBJ2-7; D tentatively fits TRBD1 or TRBD2 (7 bases each). The length of the CDR3 is 13 residues. Germline V CDR1 and CDR2: LNHNV, YYDKDF (reference sequence). V lost 5 bases to trimming and J lost 3 bases, with 11 bases between them. The DNA of the CDR3 is TGTGCCACCAGCGGCAGGGGGGGCTACGAGCAGTACTTC. Translation gives CATSGRGGYEQYF.

This clonotype was seen more than once but under ten times. The chain couples TRBV9 to TRBJ2-3; the match to TRBD2 covers 7 bases. CDR3 length: 15 residues. The junction had 4 bases not matched to a gene; V was cut back by 0 bases and J by 3 bases. CDR1 is SGDLS, CDR2 YYNGEE, per germline. DNA for the CDR3: TGTGCCAGCAGCGTAGAGTGGGGACTAACAGATACGCAGTATTTT. Translating it yields CASSVEWGLTDTQYF.

This clonotype was counted only a few times. V is TRBV2 and J is TRBJ2-7; a possible D gene is TRBD2 (6 bases). V gave up 4 bases and J gave up 6 bases, with 10 bases separating them. Germline loops: CDR1 SNHLY, CDR2 FYNNEI. This CDR3 has 12 amino acids. The CDR3 DNA reads TGTGCCAGCAGTGCCCAGGGAGGCGAGCAGTACTTC. The encoded protein is CASSAQGGEQYF.

This clonotype has a handful of counts. The V gene is TRBV7-2, the J gene TRBJ2-7, with TRBD2 identical over 10 bases. This CDR3 is built from 14 residues. Germline CDR1 SGHTA, CDR2 FQGNSA. The V segment lost 5 bases and the J segment 2 bases; nucleotides outside the gene matches: 3. The CDR3 DNA sequence: TGTGCCAGCAGCCTCAGCGGGGGGGCCTACGAGCAGTACGTC. As protein: CASSLSGGAYEQYV.

Only a few counts were recorded for this clonotype. V is TRBV6-5 and J is TRBJ2-1; D gene uncertain. The CDR3 runs 14 residues. Germline V CDR1 and CDR2: MNHEY, SVGAGI. V was shortened by 2 bases and J by 0 bases, with 5 bases between the two germline ends. The CDR3, as DNA: TGTGCCAGCAGTTACGGCAGCTCCTACAATGAGCAGTTCTTC. This gives the protein CASSYGSSYNEQFF.

This clonotype was detected ten times or more. The V call is TRBV5-1, the J call TRBJ1-6, with D uncertain. Germline CDR1 is SGHRS and CDR2 is YFSETQ. Trimming left V 0 bases short and J 10 bases short, with 20 bases between. The length of the CDR3 is 17 residues. In DNA form, the CDR3 reads TGCGCCAGCAGCTTGGTCGGCTCGGGAGTCGGAGGATCACCCCTCCACTTT. Amino acid sequence: CASSLVGSGVGGSPLHF.

This clonotype was counted between two and nine times. The rearrangement uses TRBV12-3 or TRBV12-4 and TRBJ2-1; 9 nucleotides line up with TRBD2. J was trimmed by 7 bases and V by 2 bases; bases with no gene match: 9. CDR3 length: 16 residues. The DNA of the CDR3 is TGTGCCAGCAGTTTAATGGCGGGGGGGCTGAGGAATGAGCAGTTCTTC. Protein product: CASSLMAGGLRNEQFF.

In its sample, this clonotype was seen a few times. J is TRBJ1-1 and V is TRBV6-6; D gene ambiguous. In germline, CDR1 is MNHNY, CDR2 SVGAGI (reference sequence). Trimming cost V 2 bases and J 5 bases, with 9 bases left between them. This CDR3 is built from 13 residues. CDR3 amino acids: CASSYNSVTEAFF. In DNA, the CDR3 is TGTGCCAGCAGTTACAACAGTGTTACTGAAGCTTTCTTT.

The rearrangement uses TRBV6-2 or TRBV6-3 and TRBJ1-5; D remains unclear. Trimming cost V 0 bases and J 7 bases, with 7 bases left between them. Germline V gene sequence: CDR1 MNHEY, CDR2 SVGEGT. CDR3 length equals 13 residues. The CDR3 is CASSYSGYQPQHF. Written as DNA, the CDR3 is TGTGCCAGCAGTTACTCAGGGTACCAGCCCCAGCATTTT.

The chain couples TRBV5-5 to TRBJ1-1; D ambiguous. The germline CDR1 and CDR2 sequences are SGHKS and YYEKEE (reference sequence). V lost 3 bases and J 5 bases, leaving 17 bases between the germline ends. The CDR3 sequence is 15 residues long. Here the CDR3 reads CASSWGIGEGTEAFF. Here the CDR3 DNA reads TGTGCCAGCAGCTGGGGAATCGGGGAGGGAACTGAAGCTTTCTTT.

This clonotype was observed a few times. The chain links TRBV5-5 to TRBJ2-2, with 8 bases fitting TRBD1. This CDR3 region has 16 residues. V lost 1 base to trimming and J lost 4 bases; unmatched junction nucleotides: 6. Germline CDR1 reads SGHKS; CDR2 reads YYEKEE (reference sequence). The CDR3 DNA is TGTGCCAGCAGCTTGCGGCAGGGGGCCATCACCGGGGAGCTGTTTTTT. This encodes CASSLRQGAITGELFF. Full variable domain (remainder filled in from reference TRBV5-5 and TRBJ2-2): DAGVTQSPTHLIKTRGQQVTLRCSPISGHKSVSWYQQVLGQGPQFIFQYYEKEERGRGNFPDRFSARQFPNYSSELNVNALLLGDSALYLCASSLRQGAITGELFFGEGSRLTVL.

V gene TRBV20-1 combines with J gene TRBJ1-1, with TRBD1 matching over 10 bases. Germline trimming cut 4 bases from V and 1 base from J; bases unmatched to any gene: 6. Germline-derived CDR1 and CDR2 are DFQATT and SNEGSKA (reference sequence). This CDR3 has 15 amino acids. This chain's CDR3 is CSATGQGGRNTEAFF. The CDR3 region has the DNA TGCAGTGCTACTGGACAGGGGGGTAGGAACACTGAAGCTTTCTTT.

The rearrangement links TRBV10-3 to TRBJ1-3; possibly TRBD1 for D (5 bases). The CDR3 is 14 amino acids. Per germline, CDR1 ENHRY and CDR2 SYGVKD. V lost 10 bases and J 2 bases, leaving 15 bases between the germline ends. This CDR3 is CATRNQGTGNTIYF. The CDR3 DNA reads TGTGCCACAAGGAACCAGGGCACTGGAAACACCATATATTTT.

The table lists this clonotype with many counts. This sequence joins TRBV5-1 and TRBJ1-1, with unresolved D. The germline V gene encodes CDR1 SGHRS and CDR2 YFSETQ. Trimming removed 4 bases at V and 1 base at J, with 8 bases between. The CDR3 is 13 residues long. This CDR3 reads CASSDGENTEAFF. CDR3 coding DNA: TGCGCCAGCAGCGACGGCGAGAACACTGAAGCTTTCTTT.

J is TRBJ2-1 and V is TRBV6-6, with 8 bases identical to TRBD1. Germline-derived CDR1 and CDR2 are MNHNY and SVGAGI (reference sequence). V was pared by 10 bases and J by 9 bases, with 14 bases of the junction left unmatched. The CDR3 spans 14 residues. CDR3 DNA sequence: TGTGCCACCAGGGGGCTAGGTCAGCTAGGTGAGCAGTTCTTC. Translated, it gives CATRGLGQLGEQFF.

The V and J genes are TRBV6-5 and TRBJ1-2; D gene unclear. Germline CDR1 MNHEY, CDR2 SVGAGI. Trimming left V 4 bases short and J 5 bases short, with 14 bases between. This CDR3 contains 14 residues. This CDR3 is CASSWGPGSYGYTF. For the CDR3, the DNA is TGTGCCAGCAGTTGGGGTCCGGGATCTTATGGCTACACCTTC.

This clonotype has just a few counts. The chain joins TRBV11-2 to TRBJ1-2; D unclear. This CDR3 comprises 15 residues. CDR1 and CDR2 from the germline V gene are SGHAT and FQNNGV. Trimming shortened V by 2 bases and J by 0 bases, and 10 bases separated the two germline ends. The CDR3 loop reads CASSLWDQTNYGYTF. Written as DNA, the CDR3 is TGTGCCAGCAGCTTATGGGATCAAACTAACTATGGCTACACCTTC.

The V gene is TRBV7-6, the J gene TRBJ2-2; D uncertain. Germline CDR1 and CDR2: SGHVS and FNYEAQ. Deletions cut 6 bases from V and 9 bases from J, with 11 bases between. CDR3 length equals 12 residues. This CDR3 is CASRIDGRELFF. Here the CDR3 DNA reads TGTGCCAGCAGGATCGACGGAAGGGAGCTGTTTTTT.

The rearrangement joins TRBV28 to TRBJ1-2; 7 bases line up with TRBD1. The germline gives CDR1 MDHEN, CDR2 SYDVKM. This CDR3 region has 16 residues. J lost 6 bases, V lost 3 bases, and 13 bases had no gene match. The CDR3 nucleotides read TGTGCCAGCAGTTTCTTCCCCCTCGGCAGGGGGGATGGCTACACCTTC. As protein: CASSFFPLGRGDGYTF.

This clonotype came up a few times. This rearrangement joins TRBV14 to TRBJ2-3, with D possibly being TRBD1 or TRBD2 (5 bases each). Germline V gives CDR1 SGHDN, CDR2 FVKESK. Between the trimmed V and J ends, which lost 4 bases and 3 bases, there was a span of 14 bases. This CDR3 is built from 15 residues. For the CDR3, the DNA is TGTGCCAGCAGCCCTGGACCGGGGCTTACAGATACGCAGTATTTT. Amino acid sequence: CASSPGPGLTDTQYF. Looking up the rest from reference TRBV14 and TRBJ2-3 gives the full variable domain: EAGVTQFPSHSVIEKGQTVTLRCDPISGHDNLYWYRRVMGKEIKFLLHFVKESKQDESGMPNNRFLAERTGGTYSTLKVQPAELEDSGVYFCASSPGPGLTDTQYFGPGTRLTVL.

This clonotype was detected many times. This sequence joins TRBV12-3 or TRBV12-4 and TRBJ2-3; 9 bases agree with TRBD2. The CDR3 has 15 amino acids. J gave up 4 bases and V 5 bases, and 7 bases lay outside the gene matches. Written as DNA, the CDR3 is TGTGCCAGCAGTCAAGGCGGGAGGGCGCCAGATACGCAGTATTTT. This codes for CASSQGGRAPDTQYF.

There are a few counts of this clonotype. The rearrangement joins TRBV20-1 to TRBJ1-6, with TRBD1 matching 9 bases. The CDR3 extends over 16 amino acids. In germline, CDR1 is DFQATT, CDR2 SNEGSKA (reference sequence). V shed 6 bases, J shed 7 bases, and the junction held 13 bases outside the gene matches. CDR3 sequence: CSAHPSQGAVNSPLHF. The CDR3 coding sequence is TGCAGTGCCCATCCCTCACAGGGGGCGGTCAATTCACCCCTCCACTTT.

Written as DNA, the CDR3 is TGCAGTGCTAGAGATACCCAGGGCGTTAACTATGGCTACACCTTC. It is translated as CSARDTQGVNYGYTF. The gene calls are TRBV20-1 and TRBJ1-2; perhaps TRBD1 as D (5 bases). The germline gives CDR1 DFQATT, CDR2 SNEGSKA (reference sequence). CDR3 length: 15 amino acids. V shed 0 bases and J shed 1 base, with 12 bases lying between them.

The chain carries TRBV14 and TRBJ1-2; no firm D call. V was cut by 1 base and J by 4 bases, with 13 bases left in between. This CDR3 is 15 amino acids long. Per the germline V gene, CDR1 is SGHDN and CDR2 is FVKESK. Here the CDR3 reads CASSQAHNSPYGYTF. In DNA form, the CDR3 reads TGTGCCAGCAGCCAAGCGCACAATAGTCCCTATGGCTACACCTTC. The whole variable domain, remainder taken from reference TRBV14 and TRBJ1-2, is EAGVTQFPSHSVIEKGQTVTLRCDPISGHDNLYWYRRVMGKEIKFLLHFVKESKQDESGMPNNRFLAERTGGTYSTLKVQPAELEDSGVYFCASSQAHNSPYGYTFGSGTRLTVV.

This chain connects TRBV6-1 to TRBJ2-7; D unclear. The CDR3 sequence is 12 residues long. Deletions cut 9 bases from V and 4 bases from J, with 13 bases between. Germline assignment: CDR1 MNHNS and CDR2 SASEGT. The CDR3 DNA sequence: TGTGCCAGAGAACAGAGGCAATACGAGCAGTACGTC. Its translation is CAREQRQYEQYV.

DNA for the CDR3: TGCAGCGTGCTAGCATACGGGGTGGGGTATCAAGAGACCCAGTACTTC. Protein: CSVLAYGVGYQETQYF. V is TRBV29-1 and J is TRBJ2-5; a possible D gene is TRBD2 (5 bases). The CDR3 covers 16 residues. Germline values: CDR1 SQVTM, CDR2 ANQGSEA. V shed 6 bases and J shed 2 bases, with 22 bases lying between them.

This rearrangement joins TRBV7-9 to TRBJ2-3; 11 bases align to TRBD2. Germline V CDR1 and CDR2: SEHNR, FQNEAQ (reference sequence). V dropped 4 bases and J dropped 0; count of bases not matched to a gene: 12. This CDR3 is 19 amino acids long. The CDR3 loop is CASSSYYSSGGPSTDTQYF. The DNA for the CDR3 is TGTGCCAGCAGCTCATATTACTCTAGCGGGGGGCCTAGCACAGATACGCAGTATTTT.

V usage is TRBV5-1 and J usage is TRBJ1-2, with D tentatively TRBD1 (6 bases). CDR1 and CDR2 (germline): SGHRS, YFSETQ. V lost 4 bases, J lost 3 bases, and 16 bases lay in between. This CDR3 comprises 15 residues. DNA of the CDR3: TGCGCCAGCAGCCCCGGACAGCTTATGGACTATGGCTACACCTTC. This codes for CASSPGQLMDYGYTF.